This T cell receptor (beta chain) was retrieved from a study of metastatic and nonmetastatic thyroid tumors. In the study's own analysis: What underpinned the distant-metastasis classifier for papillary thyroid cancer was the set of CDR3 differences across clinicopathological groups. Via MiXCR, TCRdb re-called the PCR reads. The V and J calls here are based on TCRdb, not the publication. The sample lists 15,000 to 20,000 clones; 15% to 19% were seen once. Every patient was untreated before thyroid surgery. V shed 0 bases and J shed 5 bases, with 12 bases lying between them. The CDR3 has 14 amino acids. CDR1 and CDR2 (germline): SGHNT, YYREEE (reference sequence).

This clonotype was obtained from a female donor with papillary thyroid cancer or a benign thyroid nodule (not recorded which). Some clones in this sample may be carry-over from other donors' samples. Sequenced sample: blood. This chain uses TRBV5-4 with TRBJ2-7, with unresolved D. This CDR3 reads CASSLELWGNEQYF. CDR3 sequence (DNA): TGTGCCAGCAGCTTGGAACTGTGGGGAAACGAGCAGTACTTC.